Included here is one TCR beta chain sequence, with context. Original processing methods: For nucleated cells, counts were estimated from reference gene primer amplification. Sequencing used immunoSEQ multiplex PCR; TCRdb keeps in-frame clones, though not all of them. For V, J and clone size, that table is used; D and trimming come from the DNA. The table records about 74,000 clones, about nine tenths of them present only once. The data belong to a study of blood T cell repertoires in COVID-19. Overall study context: Material from acute and convalescent COVID-19 was sourced from the United States, Italy and Spain. Nucleic acid was either cDNA or gDNA, and it came from T cells, B-cell-depleted T cells, or PBMCs.

CDR1 and CDR2 from the germline V gene are SGHTA and FQGNSA. There are 15 residues in the CDR3. Trimming took 6 bases from V and 2 from J, leaving 17 bases between them. This TCR derives from a man over 45 with acute or convalescent COVID-19. The chain couples TRBV7-2 to TRBJ2-7; D might be TRBD2 (5 bases). The sequenced sample consisted of peripheral blood. This chain's CDR3 is CASSPVRARAYEQYF. CDR3 in DNA: TGTGCCAGCAGTCCCGTGCGGGCACGGGCCTACGAGCAGTACTTC.